This T cell receptor beta chain was observed in a study of neurological immune-mediated disorders. The CDR3 covers 16 residues. The V gene lost 0 bases and the J gene lost 7 bases, with 16 bases spanning the gap. Germline CDR1 reads SGHTA; CDR2 reads FQGNSA. TCRdb reprocessed the 5' RACE reads via MiXCR and lists one record per CDR3 protein. The sample has 35,000 to 40,000 distinct CDR3 sequences, roughly 2.5% seen once; the top ten hold 2% to 2.5%. Whole-study findings and limits: No CDR3 amino acid sequences recurred among expanded clones across subjects, suggesting private repertoires in all groups.

This clonotype has only a few counts. Its target is unknown. Material for sequencing was PBMCs. The receptor comes from a middle-aged man with multiple sclerosis. The V and J genes are TRBV7-2 and TRBJ2-1; the D gene is possibly TRBD2 (5 bases). DNA for the CDR3: TGTGCCAGCAGCTTAGCGCCCGGGATTCGCGGGAATGAGCAGTTCTTC. Protein sequence: CASSLAPGIRGNEQFF.